Following are 11 T cell receptor beta chains from one sample sequenced in a study of blood T cell repertoires in COVID-19. The repertoire was sequenced with immunoSEQ multiplex PCR; TCRdb's copy has only in-frame clones and lacks some. This sample has roughly 200,000 clones, with 80% to 90% found just once. Sequencing input: peripheral blood. The receptors originated from a man aged 60 to 69 with acute or convalescent COVID-19.

In its sample, this clone was seen once. The chain couples TRBV2 to TRBJ1-2; D is unresolved. The length of the CDR3 is 15 residues. V was clipped by 6 bases and J by 7 bases, with 21 bases between them. The germline V gene has CDR1 SNHLY and CDR2 FYNNEI. The CDR3 nucleotides are TGTGCCAGCAGGGATTCAACTCCCCGCGGTGGTGGCTACACCTTC. This codes for CASRDSTPRGGGYTF. Full variable domain (outside the CDR3, taken from reference TRBV2 and TRBJ1-2): EPEVTQTPSHQVTQMGQEVILRCVPISNHLYFYWYRQILGQKVEFLVSFYNNEISEKSEIFDDQFSVERPDGSNFTLKIRSTKLEDSAMYFCASRDSTPRGGGYTFGSGTRLTVV.

The chain carries TRBV19 and TRBJ1-3; 7 bases map to TRBD1. The junction had 4 bases not matched to a gene; V was cut back by 6 bases and J by 2 bases. Looked up from germline, CDR1 is LNHDA and CDR2 is SQIVND (reference sequence). This CDR3 spans 14 amino acids. This chain's CDR3 is CASSRGQAGNTIYF. Here the CDR3 DNA reads TGTGCCAGTAGCCGAGGACAGGCTGGAAACACCATATATTTT. The full variable domain, completed using reference TRBV19 and TRBJ1-3, is DGGITQSPKYLFRKEGQNVTLSCEQNLNHDAMYWYRQDPGQGLRLIYYSQIVNDFQKGDIAEGYSVSREKKESFPLTVTSAQKNPTAFYLCASSRGQAGNTIYFGEGSWLTVV.

The chain recombines TRBV3-1 (or the pseudogene TRBV3-2) with TRBJ2-4; TRBD2 aligns across 9 bases. This CDR3 has 18 amino acids. Germline trimming cut 4 bases from V and 0 bases from J; bases unmatched to any gene: 10. The V gene's germline CDR1 is LGHDT and CDR2 YNNKEL (reference sequence). CDR3 in amino acids: CASSLLSGSSLAKNIQYF. The CDR3, as DNA: TGTGCCAGCAGCCTACTTAGCGGGAGCTCACTAGCCAAAAACATTCAGTACTTC.

The chain recombines TRBV5-4 with TRBJ2-4, with D maybe TRBD1 (6 bases). CDR1 and CDR2 (germline): SGHNT, YYREEE (reference sequence). This CDR3 spans 16 amino acids. Trimming left V 0 bases short and J 0 bases short, with 10 bases between. The CDR3 sequence: CASSLEQGLAKNIQYF. CDR3 bases: TGTGCCAGCAGCTTGGAACAGGGCCTAGCCAAAAACATTCAGTACTTC.

This chain connects TRBV28 to TRBJ1-6, with a tentative D call TRBD1 (5 bases). The germline V and J ends were trimmed by 10 bases and 10 bases, with 14 bases remaining between them. The CDR3 is 12 amino acids. From germline, CDR1 is MDHEN and CDR2 SYDVKM. CDR3 coding DNA: TGTGCCACCTCAGGGATAGGGTCACCCCTCCACTTT. Translated, it gives CATSGIGSPLHF.

This clone is a singleton in its sample. This chain connects TRBV19 to TRBJ2-1; tentatively, D is TRBD2 (5 bases). The ends were cut back, 2 bases at V and 6 bases at J, with 14 bases in the middle. The CDR3 has 15 amino acids. Germline assignment: CDR1 LNHDA and CDR2 SQIVND (reference sequence). CDR3 coding DNA: TGTGCCAGTAGTATAATGTCTAGACGGGGCAATGAGCAGTTCTTC. It codes for CASSIMSRRGNEQFF.

This rearrangement joins TRBV9 to TRBJ2-6; 7 nucleotides line up with TRBD2. CDR1 SGDLS and CDR2 YYNGEE come from the germline V gene. J gave up 0 bases and V 3 bases, and 9 bases lay outside the gene matches. This CDR3 comprises 18 residues. The CDR3 reads CASSARLGTTSGANVLTF. For the CDR3, the DNA is TGTGCCAGCAGCGCCCGGCTAGGGACTACCTCTGGGGCCAACGTCCTGACTTTC.

This CDR3 reads CASSLTVNYGYTF. The CDR3 DNA reads as TGCGCCAGCAGCTTGACAGTCAACTATGGCTACACCTTC. The chain links TRBV5-1 to TRBJ1-2; no clear D. This CDR3 region has 13 residues. Germline CDR1 SGHRS, CDR2 YFSETQ. The ends were cut back, 1 base at V and 2 bases at J, with 6 bases in the middle.

The chain couples TRBV5-1 to TRBJ2-2, with 12 bases identical to TRBD2. From germline, CDR1 is SGHRS and CDR2 YFSETQ. This CDR3 contains 16 residues. The trim removed 3 bases at V and 6 bases at J, leaving 6 bases unmatched. The CDR3 loop reads CASSYGLAGKAGELFF. The CDR3 DNA reads TGCGCCAGCAGCTATGGACTAGCGGGAAAAGCCGGGGAGCTGTTTTTT.

The rearrangement uses TRBV6-5 and TRBJ2-3, with a possible D match to TRBD1 (5 bases). V lost 4 bases to trimming and J lost 8 bases, with 16 bases between them. The CDR3 has 14 amino acids. Per germline, CDR1 MNHEY and CDR2 SVGAGI. CDR3: CASSWGQETGTQYF. As DNA, the CDR3 is TGTGCCAGCAGTTGGGGCCAGGAGACGGGTACGCAGTATTTT.

This chain connects TRBV7-2 to TRBJ2-7; TRBD2 agrees at 7 bases. With 2 bases clipped from V and 2 bases from J, the junction kept 3 bases outside the gene matches. The length of the CDR3 is 14 residues. The germline V gene encodes CDR1 SGHTA and CDR2 FQGNSA. CDR3 protein: CASSLSSGPYEQYF. The CDR3 bases are TGTGCCAGCAGCTTATCTAGCGGACCCTACGAGCAGTACTTC.